In its sample, the clone carrying this TCR beta chain was seen once. Its antigen is as yet unknown. Time point given: persistent/refractory GD, antithyroid drugs over 5 years with positive TRAb. The TCR library used RNA extracted from PBMCs. This record comes from a study of regulatory T cells in long-lasting Graves disease. The study's findings and limits: Relative to new patients (approximately 960), persistent patients exhibited greater sharing of public clonotypes (around 2,700). Persistent cases favored TRBV28, TRBJ1-2 and TRBJ2-5.

Combining iRepertoire HTBI primers with Arm-PCR of CDR3 regions, the authors built TCR beta libraries. TCRdb analysed the multiplex PCR reads with MiXCR anew, one entry per CDR3 protein. In the table there are some 420,000 distinct CDR3 sequences, 20% to 25% of which are singletons. The germline V gene encodes CDR1 MNHGY and CDR2 SAAAGT. The CDR3 is 16 amino acids. Unmatched junction bases numbered 11, after V lost 2 bases and J lost 10 bases. Sample: peripheral blood mononuclear cells (PBMCs), taken when the disease was refractory, from a patient treated with antithyroid drugs. V and J are TRBV6-8 and TRBJ2-1, with 10 nucleotides matching TRBD1. The TCR comes from a female donor with Graves disease. Here the CDR3 reads CASSYARRDRGAEQFF. CDR3 in DNA: TGTGCCAGCAGTTACGCGCGCCGGGACAGGGGAGCCGAGCAGTTCTTC.